The clone carrying this TCR beta chain was found a few times. Its antigen is undetermined. CD4+ T cells that had been cultured provided DNA sequenced with the Oncomine TCR Beta short-read assay. Investigators isolated genomic DNA from cultured CD4+ T cells. In TCRdb, the PCR reads were re-called with MiXCR into one record per CDR3 protein. Of several thousand distinct CDR3 sequences in the sample, around a quarter were seen once. The data were taken from a study of vaccination and CD4 T cells after COVID-19. Findings of the study overall: Convalescent patients gained a median approximately 88% of their reactive clones only post-vaccination.

Treatment meaning: 10-day PBMC culture with coronavirus spike peptide pools or control peptides (ViraFEST assay). CD4+ T cells that came from the unexposed donor were collected before the COVID-19 pandemic (2011-2018). Cultures of PBMCs, 1.5 million to 2 million per well, were set up with about 9.4 IU/ml IL-2 and 8 to 10 ug/ml peptide pools. Replacement of half the medium with fresh IL-2 medium took place on days 3 and 7. The CDR3 runs to 16 residues. Trimming removed 4 bases from V and 7 bases from J; junction bases left unmatched: 10. Germline lookup yields CDR1 LNHDA and CDR2 SQIVND (reference sequence).

J is TRBJ1-6 and V is TRBV19; 7 bases are shared with TRBD1. Sequencing was performed on CD4+ T cells from blood, cultured in vitro. The clonotype comes from a human donor in good health. The CDR3 reads CASSTTRTGRNSPLHF. The CDR3, as DNA: TGTGCCAGTAGTACTACCCGGACAGGCCGAAATTCACCCCTCCACTTT.